Shown below are 25 T cell receptor beta chains from a single sample sequenced in a study of T-cell reconstitution after alpha-beta-depleted transplantation in children. Unique molecular identifiers were incorporated during preparation of the TCRbeta library. TCRdb reanalysed the PCR reads using MiXCR and keeps one entry per CDR3 protein. The sample carries some 450,000 distinct CDR3 sequences, over 40% recorded once. The specimen comprised PBMCs, sampled before TCRalphabeta/CD19-depleted stem cell transplant. Every receptor here comes from a girl aged 2 to 10 with aplastic anemia, due to receive a stem cell transplant.

This clonotype was counted only a few times. The J gene is TRBJ2-3, the V gene TRBV24-1; TRBD2 aligns across 7 bases. Germline values: CDR1 KGHDR, CDR2 SFDVKD. Unmatched junction bases numbered 11, after V lost 4 bases and J lost 2 bases. The CDR3 contains 17 residues. Here the CDR3 reads CATSERGTKFATDTQYF. The CDR3 region has the DNA TGTGCCACCAGTGAACGAGGGACTAAGTTTGCCACAGATACGCAGTATTTT.

V usage is TRBV27 and J usage is TRBJ1-1; D may be TRBD1 (6 bases). Per the germline V gene, CDR1 is MNHEY and CDR2 is SMNVEV (reference sequence). The CDR3 contains 16 residues. V was clipped by 7 bases and J by 1 base, with 19 bases between them. CDR3 loop: CASNFQGSKGNTEAFF. CDR3 DNA sequence: TGTGCCAGCAATTTTCAGGGGAGTAAGGGGAACACTGAAGCTTTCTTT.

This chain uses TRBV20-1 with TRBJ2-7; the match to TRBD2 covers 7 bases. The junction had 13 bases not matched to a gene; V was cut back by 6 bases and J by 2 bases. The germline V gene has CDR1 DFQATT and CDR2 SNEGSKA (reference sequence). The CDR3 is made up of 15 amino acids. The CDR3 sequence is CSATSPSGYAYEQYF. In DNA form, the CDR3 reads TGCAGTGCCACTTCCCCTAGCGGTTACGCCTACGAGCAGTACTTC.

The chain carries TRBV28 and TRBJ1-2, with D unclear. The CDR3 is made up of 13 amino acids. Trimming left V 8 bases short and J 4 bases short, with 14 bases between. Germline V gives CDR1 MDHEN, CDR2 SYDVKM. The CDR3 bases are TGTGCCAGCGGGTCCTACTATCTCTATGGCTACACCTTC. It translates to CASGSYYLYGYTF.

The rearrangement links TRBV29-1 to TRBJ2-3; 8 nucleotides agree with TRBD2. The CDR3 length is 14 residues. Trimming removed 5 bases from V and 4 bases from J; junction bases left unmatched: 8. The germline gives CDR1 SQVTM, CDR2 ANQGSEA. The CDR3 loop is CSVFGGGLADTQYF. CDR3 DNA: TGCAGCGTTTTCGGCGGGGGGTTGGCAGATACGCAGTATTTT.

The rearrangement links TRBV5-6 to TRBJ2-1; a weak D match, TRBD2 (5 bases). Germline V gene sequence: CDR1 SGHDT, CDR2 YYEEEE. V lost 6 bases and J lost 6, with 16 bases in between. The CDR3 has 14 residues. In DNA, the CDR3 is TGTGCCAGCATCCGCGGGCGAAGCGTCAATGAGCAGTTCTTC. It encodes CASIRGRSVNEQFF.

V is TRBV6-5 and J is TRBJ2-7; D not resolved. Trimming cost V 6 bases and J 9 bases, with 12 bases left between them. The CDR3 is made up of 11 amino acids. Germline V gene lookup returns CDR1 MNHEY and CDR2 SVGAGI. The chain's CDR3 is CASSNQKGQYF. The CDR3 DNA reads as TGTGCCAGCAGCAACCAGAAGGGGCAGTACTTC.

In its sample, this clonotype was seen many times. The chain joins TRBV12-3 or TRBV12-4 to TRBJ1-1; 7 positions match TRBD1. Trimming took 6 bases from V and 4 from J; bases not matched to a gene: 11. The CDR3 covers 15 residues. As DNA, the CDR3 is TGTGCCAGCAGCATCGACAGGGACTGGCGCACTGAAGCTTTCTTT. It translates to CASSIDRDWRTEAFF.

The sample holds many counts of this clonotype. This chain uses TRBV10-3 with TRBJ2-7; 8 bases agree with TRBD1. CDR3 length: 14 amino acids. Germline V gene lookup returns CDR1 ENHRY and CDR2 SYGVKD. J lost 0 bases, V lost 11 bases, and 9 bases had no gene match. The CDR3 protein is CAVRTGGSSYEQYF. As DNA, the CDR3 is TGTGCCGTTCGAACAGGGGGTTCCTCCTACGAGCAGTACTTC.

The count of this clonotype is one. The V gene is TRBV9, the J gene TRBJ2-2; unclear D gene. The CDR3 totals 15 residues. The V gene's germline CDR1 is SGDLS and CDR2 YYNGEE. V dropped 0 bases and J dropped 6 bases, with 12 bases sitting between them. The CDR3 nucleotides are TGTGCCAGCAGCGTAGGGCAGTCTATGTCCGGGGAGCTGTTTTTT. Translation gives CASSVGQSMSGELFF.

This clonotype was counted a few times. The rearrangement uses TRBV7-3 and TRBJ2-7, with D perhaps matching TRBD1 or TRBD2 (6 bases each). This CDR3 has 15 residues. The V gene lost 4 bases and the J gene lost 2 bases, with 15 bases spanning the gap. From germline, CDR1 is SGHTA and CDR2 FQGTGA. The CDR3 protein is CASSSSPGAAYEQYF. The CDR3 bases are TGTGCCAGCAGCTCCTCCCCGGGGGCCGCCTACGAGCAGTACTTC.

J is TRBJ1-5 and V is TRBV2, with 9 bases that match TRBD1. CDR1 is SNHLY, CDR2 FYNNEI, per germline. The CDR3 runs to 13 residues. The V segment lost 4 bases and the J segment 7 bases; nucleotides outside the gene matches: 2. CDR3 residues: CASSGTGEQPQHF. The DNA for the CDR3 is TGTGCCAGCAGTGGGACAGGGGAACAGCCCCAGCATTTT.

The chain has TRBV29-1 and TRBJ2-3; TRBD1 or TRBD2 may be the D gene (5 bases each). The CDR3 totals 14 residues. V lost 4 bases and J 2 bases, leaving 13 bases between the germline ends. The germline CDR1 and CDR2 sequences are SQVTM and ANQGSEA. The CDR3 DNA is TGCAGCGTTGGGATCGGGGCATCCACAGATACGCAGTATTTT. It is translated as CSVGIGASTDTQYF.

This clonotype was seen a few times. An end of the junction differs from the germline gene, which may be a read error. The chain has TRBV7-9 and TRBJ1-1; weak D call: TRBD1 (5 bases). Germline CDR1 reads SEHNR; CDR2 reads FQNEAQ (reference sequence). CDR3 size: 15 residues. CDR3 protein: CASSLFTGPDTETFF. For the CDR3, the DNA is TGTGCCAGCAGCTTATTTACGGGGCCCGACACTGAAACTTTCTTT.

Only a few counts were recorded for this clonotype. The chain employs TRBV7-2 and TRBJ1-3, with 7 bases lining up with TRBD1. Germline CDR1 reads SGHTA; CDR2 reads FQGNSA. The CDR3 spans 15 residues. Losses at the gene ends were 0 bases for V and 3 bases for J; bases not matched to a gene: 2. CDR3 residues: CASSLAGGGGNTIYF. The CDR3 region has the DNA TGTGCCAGCAGCTTAGCAGGGGGCGGTGGAAACACCATATATTTT. Based on the CDR3 plus reference TRBV7-2 and TRBJ1-3, the full variable domain is GAGVSQSPSNKVTEKGKDVELRCDPISGHTALYWYRQSLGQGLEFLIYFQGNSAPDKSGLPSDRFSAERTGGSVSTLTIQRTQQEDSAVYLCASSLAGGGGNTIYFGEGSWLTVV.

The CDR3, as DNA: TGCAGTGCCCCAAACAGGGTTGCCAAAAACATTCAGTACTTC. It codes for CSAPNRVAKNIQYF. This chain joins TRBV20-1 and TRBJ2-4, with TRBD1 as a possible D gene (6 bases). Trimming took 6 bases from V and 1 from J, leaving 13 bases between them. The CDR3 covers 14 residues. The germline CDR1 and CDR2 sequences are DFQATT and SNEGSKA (reference sequence).

A remark on this clonotype: This sequence may be a read error, since a much larger clone differs from it by one base. The chain is built from TRBV5-1 and TRBJ1-1, with D possibly being TRBD1 (6 bases). Trimming cost V 0 bases and J 4 bases, with 13 bases left between them. Germline CDR1 reads SGHRS; CDR2 reads YFSETQ. This CDR3 has 15 amino acids. The CDR3 spells CASSLVGGGSTEAFF. The CDR3 DNA follows: TGCGCCAGCAGCTTGGTTGGGGGCGGGAGCACTGAAGCTTTCTTT.

This clonotype came up many times. At one boundary the junction diverges from the germline segment, which might be a read error. The CDR3 spells CASSLVRGQETQYF. CDR3 DNA: TGTGCCAGCAGCTTAGTTCGAGGGCAAGAGACCCAGTACTTC. V gene TRBV5-1 combines with J gene TRBJ2-5; tentative D call: TRBD2 (5 bases). This CDR3 spans 14 amino acids. The germline V gene encodes CDR1 SGHRS and CDR2 YFSETQ. The full variable domain, with the rest looked up from reference TRBV5-1 and TRBJ2-5, is KAGVTQTPRYLIKTRGQQVTLSCSPISGHRSVSWYQQTPGQGLQFLFEYFSETQRNKGNFPGRFSGRQFSNSRSEMNVSTLELGDSALYLCASSLVRGQETQYFGPGTRLLVL.

This clonotype has ten or more counts. The CDR3: CASRPELGTGSSGANVLTF. The CDR3 nucleotides are TGTGCCAGCAGGCCCGAATTGGGGACAGGGTCCTCTGGGGCCAACGTCCTGACTTTC. This sequence joins TRBV11-1 and TRBJ2-6; 9 bases match TRBD1. The ends lost 6 bases at V and 0 bases at J; junction bases unmatched: 12. The V gene's germline CDR1 is SGHAT and CDR2 FQDESV (reference sequence). This CDR3 contains 19 residues.

J is TRBJ2-5 and V is TRBV20-1; 15 positions agree with TRBD2. V lost 6 bases and J lost 2; bases outside the gene matches: 7. The CDR3 spans 16 residues. Germline V gene data show CDR1 as DFQATT and CDR2 as SNEGSKA (reference sequence). The CDR3 region has the DNA TGCAGTGCCCCAGGACTAGCGGGAGGGGCACAAGAGACCCAGTACTTC. Translated, it gives CSAPGLAGGAQETQYF.

This clonotype was seen ten or more times. The gene calls are TRBV2 and TRBJ2-1; tentatively, D is TRBD1 (7 bases). In germline, CDR1 is SNHLY, CDR2 FYNNEI. The ends were cut back, 6 bases at V and 7 bases at J, with 19 bases in the middle. The CDR3 extends over 15 amino acids. This chain's CDR3 is CASRDRGQGGNEQFF. CDR3 DNA sequence: TGTGCCAGCAGGGACCGGGGCCAGGGGGGTAATGAGCAGTTCTTC.

This clonotype appeared many times. The V and J genes are TRBV6-2 or TRBV6-3 and TRBJ2-7; 9 bases agree with TRBD2. The trim removed 5 bases at V and 5 bases at J, leaving 7 bases unmatched. This CDR3 has 14 residues. The V gene's germline CDR1 is MNHEY and CDR2 SVGEGT. CDR3 sequence (DNA): TGTGCCAGCAGTCTCGGCGGGAGGGCCCACGAGCAGTACTTC. It yields the protein CASSLGGRAHEQYF.

The chain couples TRBV9 to TRBJ1-6, with 7 bases fitting TRBD1. The CDR3 is 16 residues long. V trimming: 0 bases; J trimming: 4 bases; junction bases outside the gene matches: 4. Germline V gene lookup returns CDR1 SGDLS and CDR2 YYNGEE. The CDR3 bases are TGTGCCAGCAGCGTAGGAGGGACAGAATATAATTCACCCCTCCACTTT. Encoded protein: CASSVGGTEYNSPLHF.

The chain uses TRBV6-5 and TRBJ2-7, with a possible D match to TRBD1 (5 bases). Trimming took 2 bases from V and 6 from J, leaving 14 bases between them. Germline loops: CDR1 MNHEY, CDR2 SVGAGI. This CDR3 has 14 residues. CDR3 region: CASSYRTSLSEQYF. The CDR3 DNA sequence: TGTGCCAGCAGTTACCGGACATCATTGAGCGAGCAGTACTTC.

The chain carries TRBV6-1 and TRBJ2-7; no clear D. The V end lost 3 bases, the J end lost 0 bases, and 6 bases lay between the germline ends. The germline CDR1 and CDR2 sequences are MNHNS and SASEGT. This CDR3 has 13 amino acids. The chain's CDR3 is CASSDLGSYEQYF. CDR3 DNA sequence: TGTGCCAGCAGTGACCTGGGCTCCTACGAGCAGTACTTC.